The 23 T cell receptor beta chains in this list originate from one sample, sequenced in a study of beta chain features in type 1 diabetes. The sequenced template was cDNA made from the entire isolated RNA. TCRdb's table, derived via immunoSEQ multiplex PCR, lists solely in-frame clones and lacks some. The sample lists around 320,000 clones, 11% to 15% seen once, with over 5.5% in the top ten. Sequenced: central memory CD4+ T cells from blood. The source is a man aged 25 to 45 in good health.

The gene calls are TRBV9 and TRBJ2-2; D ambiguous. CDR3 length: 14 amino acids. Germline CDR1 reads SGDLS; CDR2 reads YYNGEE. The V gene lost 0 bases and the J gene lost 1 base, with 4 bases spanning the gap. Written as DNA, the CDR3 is TGTGCCAGCAGCGTAGAGTGGAACACCGGGGAGCTGTTTTTT. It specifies CASSVEWNTGELFF.

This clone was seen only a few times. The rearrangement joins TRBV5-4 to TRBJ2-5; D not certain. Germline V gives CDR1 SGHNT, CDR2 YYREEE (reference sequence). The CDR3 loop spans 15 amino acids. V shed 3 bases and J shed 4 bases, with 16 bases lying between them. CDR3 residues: CASSSLGRVSETQYF. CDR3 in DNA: TGTGCCAGCAGCTCCCTAGGAAGGGTCTCAGAGACCCAGTACTTC.

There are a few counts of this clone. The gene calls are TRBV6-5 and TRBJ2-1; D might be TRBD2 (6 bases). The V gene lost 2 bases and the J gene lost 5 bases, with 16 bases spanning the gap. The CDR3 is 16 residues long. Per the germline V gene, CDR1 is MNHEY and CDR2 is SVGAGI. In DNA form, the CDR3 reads TGTGCCAGCAGTTACCGTGGAGGGGTTAATCACAATGAGCAGTTCTTC. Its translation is CASSYRGGVNHNEQFF.

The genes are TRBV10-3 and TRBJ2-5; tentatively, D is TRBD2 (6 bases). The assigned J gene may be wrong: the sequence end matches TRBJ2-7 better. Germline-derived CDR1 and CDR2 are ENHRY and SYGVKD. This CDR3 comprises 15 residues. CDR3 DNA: TGTGCCATCAGTGAAAAAGGGGTCGGGGGCTACGAGCAGTACTTC. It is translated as CAISEKGVGGYEQYF.

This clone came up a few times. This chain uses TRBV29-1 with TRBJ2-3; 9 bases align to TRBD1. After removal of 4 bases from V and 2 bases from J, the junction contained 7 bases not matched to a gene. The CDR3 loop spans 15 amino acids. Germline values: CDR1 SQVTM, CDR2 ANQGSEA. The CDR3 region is CSVVGTGTATDTQYF. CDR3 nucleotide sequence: TGCAGCGTTGTAGGGACAGGGACGGCCACAGATACGCAGTATTTT.

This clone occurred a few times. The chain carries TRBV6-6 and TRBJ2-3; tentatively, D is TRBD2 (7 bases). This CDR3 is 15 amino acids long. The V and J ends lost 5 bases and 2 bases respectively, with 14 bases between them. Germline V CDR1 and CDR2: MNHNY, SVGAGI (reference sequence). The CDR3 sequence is CASSVGGPVTDTQYF. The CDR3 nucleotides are TGTGCCAGCAGTGTGGGGGGGCCAGTCACAGATACGCAGTATTTT.

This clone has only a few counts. CDR3: CASKFRRNIQYF. The CDR3 DNA is TGTGCCAGCAAGTTTCGGCGAAACATTCAGTACTTC. The V call is TRBV5-5, the J call TRBJ2-4; D is unclear. V was trimmed by 6 bases and J by 6 bases, leaving 10 bases between them. The CDR3 spans 12 residues. CDR1 is SGHKS and CDR2 is YYEKEE in the germline V gene (reference sequence).

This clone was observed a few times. The CDR3 coding sequence is TGTGCCAGCAGCCCGGATGGACAAATGAACACTGAAGCTTTCTTT. Encoded protein: CASSPDGQMNTEAFF. The V gene is TRBV5-4, the J gene TRBJ1-1; D perhaps matches TRBD1 (5 bases). Germline values: CDR1 SGHNT, CDR2 YYREEE (reference sequence). Between the trimmed V and J ends, which lost 4 bases and 0 bases, there was a span of 13 bases. The CDR3 extends over 15 amino acids.

In DNA form, the CDR3 reads TGTGCCAGCAGCTTAGTCCTCGGGAATGGAGATACGCAGTATTTT. This codes for CASSLVLGNGDTQYF. V and J are TRBV11-3 and TRBJ2-3; maybe TRBD2 (5 bases). Germline V gives CDR1 SGHNT, CDR2 YENEEA. The CDR3 contains 15 residues. The V end lost 1 base, the J end lost 5 bases, and 13 bases lay between the germline ends.

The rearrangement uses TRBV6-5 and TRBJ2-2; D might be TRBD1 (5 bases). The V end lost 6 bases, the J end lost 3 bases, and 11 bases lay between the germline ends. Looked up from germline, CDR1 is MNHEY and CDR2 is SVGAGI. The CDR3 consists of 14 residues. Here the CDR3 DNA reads TGTGCCAGCAGCAACACAGGTTACACCGGGGAGCTGTTTTTT. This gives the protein CASSNTGYTGELFF.

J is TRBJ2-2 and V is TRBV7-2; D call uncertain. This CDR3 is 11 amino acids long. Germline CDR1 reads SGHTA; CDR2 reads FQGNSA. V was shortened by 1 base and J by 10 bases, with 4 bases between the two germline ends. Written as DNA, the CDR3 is TGTGCCAGCAGCTTAGGATCGGAGCTGTTTTTT. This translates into CASSLGSELFF.

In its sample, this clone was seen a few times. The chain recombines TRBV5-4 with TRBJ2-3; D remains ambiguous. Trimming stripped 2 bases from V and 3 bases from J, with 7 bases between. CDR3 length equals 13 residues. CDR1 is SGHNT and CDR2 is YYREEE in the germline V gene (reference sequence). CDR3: CASSLARTDTQYF. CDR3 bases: TGTGCCAGCAGCTTAGCCAGGACAGATACGCAGTATTTT.

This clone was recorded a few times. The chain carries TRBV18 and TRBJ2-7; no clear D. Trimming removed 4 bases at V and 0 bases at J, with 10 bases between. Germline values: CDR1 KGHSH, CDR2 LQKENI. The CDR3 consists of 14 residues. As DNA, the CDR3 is TGTGCCAGCTCACTTACGCTTAGCTCCTACGAGCAGTACGTC. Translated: CASSLTLSSYEQYV.

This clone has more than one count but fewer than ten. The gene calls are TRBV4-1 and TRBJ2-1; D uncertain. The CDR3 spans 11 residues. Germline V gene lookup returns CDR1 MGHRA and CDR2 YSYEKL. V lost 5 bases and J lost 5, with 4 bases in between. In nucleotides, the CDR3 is TGCGCCAGCAGCAGAAACAATGAGCAGTTCTTC. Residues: CASSRNNEQFF.

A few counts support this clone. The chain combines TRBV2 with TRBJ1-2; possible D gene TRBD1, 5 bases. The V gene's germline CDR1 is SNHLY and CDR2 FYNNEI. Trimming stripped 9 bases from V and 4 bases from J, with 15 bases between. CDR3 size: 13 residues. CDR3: CASSRGAGYGYTF. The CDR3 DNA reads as TGTGCCAGTAGTAGGGGAGCGGGCTATGGCTACACCTTC.

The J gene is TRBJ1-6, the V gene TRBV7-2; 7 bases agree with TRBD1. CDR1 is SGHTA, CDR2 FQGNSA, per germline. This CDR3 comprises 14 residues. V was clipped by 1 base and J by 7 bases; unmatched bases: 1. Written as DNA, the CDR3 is TGTGCCAGCAGCTTAGGAGGGGGCAATTCACCCCTCCACTTT. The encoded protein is CASSLGGGNSPLHF.

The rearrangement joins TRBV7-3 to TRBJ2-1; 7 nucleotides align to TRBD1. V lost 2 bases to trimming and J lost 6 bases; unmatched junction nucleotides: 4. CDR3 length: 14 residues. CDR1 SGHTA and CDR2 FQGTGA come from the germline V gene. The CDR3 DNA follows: TGTGCCAGCAGCTTAGGGACAGACTTCAATGAGCAGTTCTTC. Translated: CASSLGTDFNEQFF.

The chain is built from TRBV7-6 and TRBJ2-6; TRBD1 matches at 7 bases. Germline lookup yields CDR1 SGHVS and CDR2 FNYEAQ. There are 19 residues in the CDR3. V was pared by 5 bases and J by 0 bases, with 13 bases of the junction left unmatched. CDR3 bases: TGTGCCAGCAGCCGAGAGGACAGGCAGGCCTACTCTGGGGCCAACGTCCTGACTTTC. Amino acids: CASSREDRQAYSGANVLTF.

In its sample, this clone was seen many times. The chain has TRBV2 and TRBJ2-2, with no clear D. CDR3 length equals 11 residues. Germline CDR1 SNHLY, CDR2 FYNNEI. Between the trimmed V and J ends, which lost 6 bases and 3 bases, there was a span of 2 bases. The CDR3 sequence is CASSYTGELFF. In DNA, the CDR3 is TGTGCCAGCAGCTACACCGGGGAGCTGTTTTTT.

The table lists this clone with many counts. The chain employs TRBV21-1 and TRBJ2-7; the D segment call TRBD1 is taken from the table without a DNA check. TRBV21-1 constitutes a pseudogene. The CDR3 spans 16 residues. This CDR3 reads CASTKRGDRESYEQYF. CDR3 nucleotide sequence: TGTGCCAGCACCAAACGGGGGGACAGGGAGTCCTACGAGCAGTACTTC.

The CDR3 sequence is CASSFTSGAEQYV. The CDR3 DNA follows: TGTGCCAGCAGCTTTACTAGCGGGGCAGAGCAGTACGTC. V and J are TRBV7-9 and TRBJ2-7; TRBD2 agrees at 10 bases. The CDR3 spans 13 residues. Looked up from germline, CDR1 is SEHNR and CDR2 is FQNEAQ (reference sequence). J was trimmed by 7 bases and V by 3 bases; bases with no gene match: 3.

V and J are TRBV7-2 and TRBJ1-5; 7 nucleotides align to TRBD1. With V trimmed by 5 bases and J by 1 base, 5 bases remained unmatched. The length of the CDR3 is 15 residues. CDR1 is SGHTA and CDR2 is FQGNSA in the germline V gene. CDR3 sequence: CASSEAQGSNQPQHF. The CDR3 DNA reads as TGTGCCAGCAGCGAGGCACAGGGGAGCAATCAGCCCCAGCATTTT.

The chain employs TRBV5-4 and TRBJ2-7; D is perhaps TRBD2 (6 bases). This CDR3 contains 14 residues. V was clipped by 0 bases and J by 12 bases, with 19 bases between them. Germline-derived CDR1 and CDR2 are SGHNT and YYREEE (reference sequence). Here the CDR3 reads CASSLEAGIGHRYF. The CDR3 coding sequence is TGTGCCAGCAGCTTGGAGGCGGGGATTGGCCATAGGTACTTC.